A selection of T cell receptor beta chains follows, all from one sample in a study of T cell responses to AZD1222 COVID-19 vaccine. Here immunoSEQ multiplex PCR was the method, and the copy in TCRdb shows in-frame clones only, minus some. The data show about 150,000 clones, with 90% seen just once and more than 1.3% held by the top ten. The specimen comprised peripheral blood, sampled 28 days after the second AZD1222 dose. These receptors originate from an adult who received the AZD1222 COVID-19 vaccine. CDR3s include the opening cysteine and the closing phenylalanine or tryptophan. A D gene is named only where the DNA matches it firmly. Size is stated for part of the rows, as once, few or many counts, or as a class when the clone is expanded.

J gene | V gene | clone size | D gene | CDR3 protein | CDR3 DNA
TRBJ1-2 | TRBV20-1 | once | . | CSASGQPLGYGYTF | TGCAGTGCTAGTGGACAGCCTCTCGGCTATGGCTACACCTTC
TRBJ1-3 | TRBV28 | . | . | CASSSDRQVSGNTIYF | TGTGCCAGCAGTTCCGACCGACAGGTCTCTGGAAACACCATATATTTT
TRBJ2-7 | TRBV29-1 | . | . | CSVAHYYEQYF | TGCAGCGTCGCACATTACTACGAGCAGTACTTC
TRBJ1-1 | TRBV6-6 | . | . | CASSYVAGSYTEAFF | TGTGCCAGCAGTTACGTAGCGGGCTCGTACACTGAAGCTTTCTTT
TRBJ2-3 | TRBV24-1 | . | . | CATSDAGQPTDTQYF | TGTGCCACCAGTGATGCTGGGCAACCCACAGATACGCAGTATTTT
TRBJ2-1 | TRBV9 | . | . | CASSVEAGLSSYNEQFF | TGTGCCAGCAGCGTAGAAGCCGGTCTTAGCTCCTACAATGAGCAGTTCTTC
TRBJ2-1 | TRBV7-8 | . | TRBD2 | CASSPSGLSNEQFF | TGTGCCAGCAGCCCGTCGGGACTAAGCAATGAGCAGTTCTTC
TRBJ1-2 | TRBV5-4 | . | TRBD1 | CASSWETGANYGYTF | TGTGCCAGCAGCTGGGAGACAGGGGCAAACTATGGCTACACCTTC
TRBJ2-7 | TRBV28 | . | . | CASSSLTPSHEAYEQYF | TGTGCCAGCAGTTCCCTTACCCCCTCTCATGAAGCCTACGAGCAGTACTTC
TRBJ1-4 | TRBV6-1 | once | . | CASSESQVNEKLFF | TGTGCCAGCAGTGAAAGTCAGGTTAATGAAAAACTGTTTTTT
TRBJ1-1 | TRBV5-6 | . | . | CASSLRYRGTEAFF | TGTGCCAGCAGCTTGAGATATAGGGGAACTGAAGCTTTCTTT
TRBJ1-4 | TRBV3-1/TRBV3-2 | few | . | CASTPTATHEKLFF | TGTGCCAGCACCCCTACCGCCACCCATGAAAAACTGTTTTTT
TRBJ2-7 | TRBV13 | . | . | CASSEYSGGHEQYF | TGTGCCAGCAGCGAGTATTCCGGGGGCCACGAGCAGTACTTC
TRBJ2-3 | TRBV7-6 | . | . | CASSPVDSWTDTQYF | TGTGCCAGCAGCCCCGTAGACAGTTGGACAGATACGCAGTATTTT
TRBJ2-2 | TRBV27 | . | TRBD2 | CASSALRGGTGELFF | TGTGCCAGCAGTGCCCTTCGGGGGGGGACCGGGGAGCTGTTTTTT
TRBJ2-2 | TRBV7-8 | . | . | CASSPLEAGELFF | TGTGCCAGCAGCCCTCTAGAGGCCGGGGAGCTGTTTTTT
TRBJ1-1 | TRBV5-1 | few | . | CASSPDGNTEAFF | TGCGCCAGCAGCCCGGATGGGAACACTGAAGCTTTCTTT
TRBJ2-1 | TRBV28 | . | . | CASRGGSSSYNEQFF | TGTGCCAGCAGAGGGGGGTCGAGCTCCTACAATGAGCAGTTCTTC
TRBJ2-7 | TRBV4-1 | . | . | CASSQDRGGGGYEQYF | TGCGCCAGCAGCCAAGATCGGGGAGGGGGCGGCTACGAGCAGTACTTC
TRBJ2-3 | TRBV3-1/TRBV3-2 | . | . | CASSRLTSGLESDTQYF | TGTGCCAGCAGCCGCCTGACTAGTGGCCTGGAGTCTGATACGCAGTATTTT
TRBJ2-7 | TRBV5-1 | . | TRBD2 | CASSFEASGAPYEQYF | TGCGCCAGCAGCTTCGAAGCAAGCGGGGCCCCCTACGAGCAGTACTTC
TRBJ1-2 | TRBV7-9 | . | . | CASSLLSPNYGYTF | TGTGCCAGCAGCTTATTATCTCCCAACTATGGCTACACCTTC
TRBJ2-7 | TRBV7-9 | . | . | CASSLSSSLYEQYF | TGTGCCAGCAGCTTATCGTCTAGTCTCTACGAGCAGTACTTC
TRBJ2-3 | TRBV19 | . | TRBD2 | CASSAGGIRTDTQYF | TGTGCCAGTAGTGCGGGGGGGATCCGCACAGATACGCAGTATTTT
TRBJ2-3 | TRBV5-4 | . | . | CASSGSTDTQYF | TGTGCCAGCAGCGGAAGCACAGATACGCAGTATTTT
TRBJ2-2 | TRBV5-5 | . | TRBD1 | CASSPGTGGIGVNTGELFF | TGTGCCAGCAGCCCTGGGACAGGGGGCATTGGGGTGAACACCGGGGAGCTGTTTTTT
TRBJ1-6 | TRBV5-8 | once | TRBD1 | CASSLGTGNSPLHF | TGTGCCAGCAGCCTAGGGACAGGGAATTCACCCCTCCACTTT
TRBJ1-2 | TRBV6-5 | . | . | CASSGDHYGYTF | TGTGCCAGCAGCGGTGACCACTATGGCTACACCTTC
TRBJ1-2 | TRBV12-3/TRBV12-4 | . | . | CASNLVGYGYTF | TGTGCCAGTAACCTCGTGGGCTATGGCTACACCTTC
TRBJ1-2 | TRBV30 | . | . | CAWNKGPYGYTF | TGTGCCTGGAATAAGGGTCCCTATGGCTACACCTTC
TRBJ2-4 | TRBV7-8 | once | TRBD1 | CASSQGQGKNIQYF | TGTGCCAGCAGTCAGGGACAGGGGAAAAACATTCAGTACTTC
TRBJ2-7 | TRBV11-2 | . | . | CASSSGLLEQYF | TGTGCCAGCAGCTCCGGACTGCTCGAGCAGTACTTC
TRBJ2-2 | TRBV27 | . | TRBD2 | CASSPWEAGVRNTGELFF | TGTGCCAGCAGTCCCTGGGAGGCGGGAGTTCGGAACACCGGGGAGCTGTTTTTT
TRBJ2-1 | TRBV6-5 | . | . | CASSYSSGQHNEQFF | TGTGCCAGCAGTTACTCAAGCGGTCAACACAATGAGCAGTTCTTC
TRBJ1-6 | TRBV5-8 | . | . | CASSLRSSYNSPLHF | TGTGCCAGCAGCCTCAGGAGCTCCTATAATTCACCCCTCCACTTT
TRBJ1-3 | TRBV7-8 | . | . | CASKGDSIGSSGNTIYF | TGTGCCAGCAAGGGGGATTCAATTGGCAGCTCTGGAAACACCATATATTTT
TRBJ2-2 | TRBV18 | . | . | CASSPNIRANTGELFF | TGTGCCAGCTCACCGAATATACGGGCGAACACCGGGGAGCTGTTTTTT
TRBJ2-1 | TRBV9 | . | . | CASSAQVEQFF | TGTGCCAGCAGCGCTCAGGTTGAGCAGTTCTTC
TRBJ2-7 | TRBV11-1 | . | . | CASSPGTTYEQYF | TGTGCCAGCAGTCCCGGGACGACCTACGAGCAGTACTTC
TRBJ2-1 | TRBV11-2 | . | TRBD2 | CASSVTSGSSYNEQFF | TGTGCCAGCAGCGTGACTAGCGGGAGCTCCTACAATGAGCAGTTCTTC
TRBJ1-4 | TRBV5-1 | . | . | CASRDSIHNEKLFF | TGCGCCAGCAGGGACAGCATCCATAATGAAAAACTGTTTTTT
TRBJ1-5 | TRBV5-6 | . | TRBD1 | CASSSDRGLVQPQHF | TGTGCCAGCAGCTCGGACAGGGGGCTAGTTCAGCCCCAGCATTTT
TRBJ2-1 | TRBV28 | . | . | CASSLLRSSYNEQFF | TGTGCCAGCAGTTTATTACGCAGCTCCTACAATGAGCAGTTCTTC
TRBJ1-3 | TRBV12-3/TRBV12-4 | . | . | CASLGGNTIYF | TGTGCCAGCCTGGGGGGAAACACCATATATTTT
TRBJ1-6 | TRBV6-5 | . | . | CASSYSSGYNSPLHF | TGTGCCAGCAGTTACTCGAGCGGTTATAATTCACCCCTCCACTTT
TRBJ1-1 | TRBV15 | . | . | CATSSDVGSYTEAFF | TGTGCCACCAGCAGTGATGTGGGGTCTTACACTGAAGCTTTCTTT
TRBJ2-1 | TRBV29-1 | once | . | CSADSNSYNEQFF | TGCAGCGCCGACTCCAATTCCTACAATGAGCAGTTCTTC
TRBJ2-3 | TRBV18 | . | . | CASSPLPPPTDTQYF | TGTGCCAGCTCACCACTTCCCCCCCCCACAGATACGCAGTATTTT
TRBJ2-7 | TRBV7-8 | . | TRBD1 | CASSRDREAEQYF | TGTGCCAGCAGCCGGGACAGGGAGGCCGAGCAGTACTTC
TRBJ1-4 | TRBV2 | . | TRBD1 | CASKGQGTGGEKLFF | TGTGCCAGCAAGGGCCAAGGGACAGGAGGTGAAAAACTGTTTTTT
TRBJ2-2 | TRBV12-3/TRBV12-4 | . | . | CASRTGWTGELFF | TGTGCCAGCCGGACGGGGTGGACCGGGGAGCTGTTTTTT
TRBJ2-3 | TRBV6-5 | . | TRBD2 | CASSIAGASTDTQYF | TGTGCCAGCAGTATAGCGGGGGCTAGCACAGATACGCAGTATTTT
TRBJ1-1 | TRBV4-2 | . | . | CASSQVWDELNTEAFF | TGTGCCAGCAGCCAAGTGTGGGACGAATTGAACACTGAAGCTTTCTTT
TRBJ2-5 | TRBV27 | . | . | CASSSRQRYQETQYF | TGTGCCAGCAGTTCGCGACAGAGGTACCAAGAGACCCAGTACTTC
TRBJ1-2 | TRBV2 | . | . | CASSEGERYGYTF | TGTGCCAGCAGTGAAGGGGAGCGCTATGGCTACACCTTC
TRBJ1-2 | TRBV7-6 | . | . | CASSPISSPDSYGYTF | TGTGCCAGCAGCCCGATTTCCTCCCCGGACTCTTATGGCTACACCTTC
TRBJ1-1 | TRBV19 | . | TRBD1 | CASRETGKTTNTEAFF | TGTGCCAGTAGGGAGACAGGGAAAACGACGAACACTGAAGCTTTCTTT
TRBJ1-6 | TRBV6-5 | . | TRBD1 | CASNRDRGNSPLHF | TGTGCCAGCAACCGGGACAGGGGGAATTCACCCCTCCACTTT
TRBJ1-5 | TRBV27 | . | . | CASSLRGSVSNQPQHF | TGTGCCAGCAGTTTACGGGGCAGTGTAAGCAATCAGCCCCAGCATTTT